The 27 T cell receptor beta chains below all came from one sample that was sequenced in a study of blood T cell repertoires in COVID-19. The repertoire was sequenced with immunoSEQ multiplex PCR; TCRdb's copy has only in-frame clones and lacks some. The sample contains 85,000 to 120,000 clones, 71% of which appear only once. Source material: peripheral blood. The origin of the receptors is a human donor with acute or convalescent COVID-19. The donor label of this sample is uncertain.

The CDR3 region is CASRGLAGSNEQFF. CDR3 nucleotide sequence: TGTGCCAGTAGGGGACTAGCGGGGTCCAATGAGCAGTTCTTC. The gene calls are TRBV19 and TRBJ2-1, with 13 bases identical to TRBD2. The CDR3 covers 14 residues. Unmatched junction bases numbered 2, after V lost 6 bases and J lost 6 bases. The V gene's germline CDR1 is LNHDA and CDR2 SQIVND (reference sequence).

The chain couples TRBV6-5 to TRBJ2-2; no clear D. Germline CDR1 is MNHEY and CDR2 is SVGAGI. The germline V and J ends were trimmed by 1 base and 0 bases, with 6 bases remaining between them. This CDR3 comprises 15 residues. The CDR3 is CASSYYQTNTGELFF. The CDR3 DNA reads as TGTGCCAGCAGTTACTATCAGACGAACACCGGGGAGCTGTTTTTT.

This clone was seen more than once but under ten times. The V gene is TRBV7-2, the J gene TRBJ2-1; no clear D gene. Per the germline V gene, CDR1 is SGHTA and CDR2 is FQGNSA. V was pared by 1 base and J by 0 bases, with 13 bases between. The CDR3 totals 17 residues. The chain's CDR3 is CASSLGPRISSYNEQFF. CDR3 DNA: TGTGCCAGCAGCTTAGGGCCCAGGATAAGCTCCTACAATGAGCAGTTCTTC.

This CDR3 reads CASSLRGTSTDTQYF. DNA of the CDR3: TGTGCCAGCAGCTTACGTGGGACTAGCACAGATACGCAGTATTTT. The V and J genes are TRBV11-2 and TRBJ2-3, with D possibly matching TRBD2 (6 bases). V lost 2 bases, J lost 0 bases, and 9 bases lay in between. This CDR3 comprises 15 residues. The V gene's germline CDR1 is SGHAT and CDR2 FQNNGV.

This clone was recorded a few times. This chain uses TRBV18 with TRBJ1-6; D is uncertain. The germline gives CDR1 KGHSH, CDR2 LQKENI. CDR3 length: 15 amino acids. V was trimmed by 0 bases and J by 7 bases, leaving 10 bases between them. Here the CDR3 DNA reads TGTGCCAGCTCACCACCGTCACAGACAAATTCACCCCTCCACTTT. This sequence encodes CASSPPSQTNSPLHF.

This clone was found a few times. J is TRBJ2-1 and V is TRBV6-2 or TRBV6-3; the match to TRBD2 covers 8 bases. Germline V gene lookup returns CDR1 MNHEY and CDR2 SVGEGT. This CDR3 has 14 amino acids. The V gene end was trimmed by 2 bases and the J gene end by 15 bases; junction bases not matched to a gene: 12. CDR3 DNA: TGTGCCAGCAGTTACACAGGCGGGGGGCGTTTCTCGTTCTTC. It encodes CASSYTGGGRFSFF.

The chain joins TRBV7-2 to TRBJ2-5; 10 nucleotides align to TRBD1. CDR3 length: 16 amino acids. Germline loops: CDR1 SGHTA, CDR2 FQGNSA. Unmatched junction bases numbered 9, after V lost 2 bases and J lost 6 bases. The CDR3 DNA reads TGTGCCAGCAGCTTACAGACAGGGGGCGCCGATAAGACCCAGTACTTC. Protein: CASSLQTGGADKTQYF. The whole variable domain, remainder taken from reference TRBV7-2 and TRBJ2-5, is GAGVSQSPSNKVTEKGKDVELRCDPISGHTALYWYRQSLGQGLEFLIYFQGNSAPDKSGLPSDRFSAERTGGSVSTLTIQRTQQEDSAVYLCASSLQTGGADKTQYFGPGTRLLVL.

V and J are TRBV4-1 and TRBJ2-1, with a tentative D call TRBD2 (7 bases). CDR1 is MGHRA and CDR2 is YSYEKL in the germline V gene. The CDR3 loop spans 15 amino acids. V was cut by 3 bases and J by 4 bases, with 13 bases left in between. This CDR3 is CASSQGGGLYNEQFF. In DNA form, the CDR3 reads TGCGCCAGCAGCCAGGGAGGGGGTCTTTACAATGAGCAGTTCTTC.

The J gene is TRBJ1-1, the V gene TRBV7-9; D is undetermined. The CDR3 has 14 amino acids. Germline CDR1 is SEHNR and CDR2 is FQNEAQ (reference sequence). The V end lost 4 bases, the J end lost 2 bases, and 11 bases lay between the germline ends. This CDR3 reads CASSYQAVNTEAFF. The CDR3 nucleotides are TGTGCCAGCAGCTATCAGGCAGTAAACACTGAAGCTTTCTTT. Using reference TRBV7-9 and TRBJ1-1 for the parts outside the CDR3, the full variable domain is DTGVSQNPRHKITKRGQNVTFRCDPISEHNRLYWYRQTLGQGPEFLTYFQNEAQLEKSRLLSDRFSAERPKGSFSTLEIQRTEQGDSAMYLCASSYQAVNTEAFFGQGTRLTVV.

This clone is medium-sized. The genes are TRBV28 and TRBJ1-1; D unclear. The V end lost 3 bases, the J end lost 1 base, and 12 bases lay between the germline ends. The CDR3 totals 15 residues. From germline, CDR1 is MDHEN and CDR2 SYDVKM. CDR3 amino acids: CASSFPRPPNTEAFF. CDR3 bases: TGTGCCAGCAGTTTCCCCAGGCCTCCGAACACTGAAGCTTTCTTT.

The count of this clone is one. The rearrangement uses TRBV30 and TRBJ1-2, with TRBD1 matching over 9 bases. CDR3 length: 16 amino acids. Germline V gene data show CDR1 as GTSNPN and CDR2 as SVGIG (reference sequence). The junction had 13 bases not matched to a gene; V was cut back by 2 bases and J by 6 bases. This CDR3 is CAWSTTGGARKNGYTF. CDR3 sequence (DNA): TGTGCCTGGAGTACAACAGGGGGCGCAAGGAAAAATGGCTACACCTTC.

The rearrangement uses TRBV19 and TRBJ1-4, with 8 bases that match TRBD1. Germline V gives CDR1 LNHDA, CDR2 SQIVND (reference sequence). V shed 6 bases, J shed 8 bases, and the junction held 11 bases outside the gene matches. CDR3 length equals 15 residues. The CDR3 DNA reads TGTGCCAGTAGCCGGGGCCAGGGGGCCGGGGAAAAACTGTTTTTT. It codes for CASSRGQGAGEKLFF.

CDR3 residues: CSAPSSRTQYF. The CDR3 DNA is TGCAGCGCACCGTCATCGAGGACCCAGTACTTC. This sequence joins TRBV20-1 and TRBJ2-5; no definite D call. Germline assignment: CDR1 DFQATT and CDR2 SNEGSKA (reference sequence). There are 11 residues in the CDR3.

In this sample, this clone turned up once. The chain is built from TRBV12-3 or TRBV12-4 and TRBJ1-5; the D is unclear. The CDR3 covers 13 residues. Between the trimmed V and J ends, which lost 4 bases and 7 bases, there was a span of 11 bases. CDR3: CASSSLEGQPQHF. The CDR3 region has the DNA TGTGCCAGCAGTTCCTTAGAGGGCCAGCCCCAGCATTTT.

The chain employs TRBV6-5 and TRBJ1-1; TRBD1 aligns across 8 bases. The germline V gene has CDR1 MNHEY and CDR2 SVGAGI. The CDR3 contains 14 residues. The V segment lost 6 bases and the J segment 5 bases; nucleotides outside the gene matches: 8. The CDR3, as DNA: TGTGCCAGCAGGCAGAGGACAGGGAGGACTGAAGCTTTCTTT. This translates into CASRQRTGRTEAFF.

Notes on this clone: This same CDR3 is encoded by further DNA sequences in the sample. The rearrangement uses TRBV5-1 and TRBJ2-2; tentative D call: TRBD1 (5 bases). The CDR3 has 13 amino acids. CDR1 is SGHRS, CDR2 YFSETQ, per germline. V lost 7 bases to trimming and J lost 1 base, with 8 bases between them. CDR3 loop: CASGQGNTGELFF. The DNA of the CDR3 is TGCGCCAGCGGGCAGGGGAACACCGGGGAGCTGTTTTTT.

The chain's CDR3 is CASSLGGTGGYGYTF. DNA for the CDR3: TGCGCCAGCAGCCTCGGTGGGACAGGGGGCTATGGCTACACCTTC. The chain carries TRBV5-1 and TRBJ1-2; TRBD1 agrees at 11 bases. The V gene's germline CDR1 is SGHRS and CDR2 YFSETQ. The CDR3 spans 15 residues. Trimming took 4 bases from V and 4 from J; bases not matched to a gene: 6.

This chain links TRBV4-1 with TRBJ1-2, with D tentatively TRBD1 (5 bases). V gave up 7 bases and J gave up 6 bases, with 18 bases separating them. Germline V gene lookup returns CDR1 MGHRA and CDR2 YSYEKL. The CDR3 consists of 14 residues. CDR3 in DNA: TGCGCCAGCAACTCCTTGGGACTAACGGATGGCTACACCTTC. Protein product: CASNSLGLTDGYTF.

This clone was recorded many times. The CDR3: CATSGADRGVQPQHF. CDR3 sequence (DNA): TGTGCCACTTCGGGGGCGGACAGGGGTGTCCAGCCCCAGCATTTT. This chain connects TRBV6-5 to TRBJ1-5; 9 nucleotides agree with TRBD1. The CDR3 is 15 amino acids. After removal of 10 bases from V and 7 bases from J, the junction contained 14 bases not matched to a gene. Germline CDR1 is MNHEY and CDR2 is SVGAGI.

This clone was counted a few times. The chain links TRBV24-1 to TRBJ2-2; D is unresolved. The CDR3 totals 15 residues. The germline CDR1 and CDR2 sequences are KGHDR and SFDVKD. Trimming removed 5 bases from V and 1 base from J, with 10 bases in between. CDR3 in DNA: TGTGCCACCAGTGGGGCAAACATGAACACCGGGGAGCTGTTTTTT. It translates to CATSGANMNTGELFF.

The chain joins TRBV15 to TRBJ1-1; D remains unclear. The CDR3 runs to 12 residues. The germline CDR1 and CDR2 sequences are LNHNV and YYDKDF (reference sequence). The ends were cut back, 6 bases at V and 3 bases at J, with 8 bases in the middle. CDR3 bases: TGTGCCACCAGGTCCCCCTACACTGAAGCTTTCTTT. Residues: CATRSPYTEAFF.

The J gene is TRBJ1-3, the V gene TRBV6-2 or TRBV6-3, with D unclear. Germline V lookup: CDR1 MNHEY, CDR2 SVGEGT. This CDR3 has 14 residues. Deletions cut 5 bases from V and 0 bases from J, with 8 bases between. This chain's CDR3 is CASSDTSSGNTIYF. The CDR3 DNA follows: TGTGCCAGCAGTGACACTAGCTCTGGAAACACCATATATTTT.

This chain connects TRBV2 to TRBJ1-5; tentatively, D is TRBD1 (5 bases). The germline CDR1 and CDR2 sequences are SNHLY and FYNNEI. V was cut by 6 bases and J by 5 bases, with 14 bases left in between. This CDR3 comprises 14 residues. For the CDR3, the DNA is TGTGCCAGCAGCCGCATAGGGGCCGATCAGCCCCAGCATTTT. The encoded protein is CASSRIGADQPQHF.

The CDR3 nucleotides read TGCGCCAGCAGCTTGGGCACACAGTCCCAAGCAACTAATGAAAAACTGTTTTTT. The encoded protein is CASSLGTQSQATNEKLFF. V gene TRBV5-1 combines with J gene TRBJ1-4; the D is unclear. V was pared by 0 bases and J by 0 bases, with 15 bases between. This CDR3 contains 18 residues. Germline CDR1 is SGHRS and CDR2 is YFSETQ.

The rearrangement joins TRBV6-5 to TRBJ1-6; 11 nucleotides line up with TRBD1. V lost 6 bases to trimming and J lost 7 bases; unmatched junction nucleotides: 2. The CDR3 runs 14 residues. Per the germline V gene, CDR1 is MNHEY and CDR2 is SVGAGI. CDR3: CASSRDRGNSPLHF. DNA of the CDR3: TGTGCCAGCAGCAGGGACAGGGGGAATTCACCCCTCCACTTT.

This clone showed up just a few times. The chain recombines TRBV28 with TRBJ1-4; TRBD1 agrees at 8 bases. The CDR3 loop spans 14 amino acids. J gave up 8 bases and V 4 bases, and 6 bases lay outside the gene matches. The germline gives CDR1 MDHEN, CDR2 SYDVKM. The CDR3 sequence is CASSSGGLGEKLFF. The CDR3 DNA follows: TGTGCCAGCAGTTCAGGGGGCCTGGGGGAAAAACTGTTTTTT. Full variable domain (rest looked up from reference TRBV28 and TRBJ1-4): DVKVTQSSRYLVKRTGEKVFLECVQDMDHENMFWYRQDPGLGLRLIYFSYDVKMKEKGDIPEGYSVSREKKERFSLILESASTNQTSMYLCASSSGGLGEKLFFGSGTQLSVL.

The chain uses TRBV7-3 and TRBJ2-7, with D possibly TRBD1 on 6 matching bases. The CDR3 is 13 residues long. CDR1 and CDR2 (germline): SGHTA, FQGTGA. V dropped 1 base and J dropped 5 bases, with 9 bases sitting between them. The DNA of the CDR3 is TGTGCCAGCAGCTTAAAATGGGGGCACGAGCAGTACTTC. This translates into CASSLKWGHEQYF. Full variable domain (missing parts from reference TRBV7-3 and TRBJ2-7): GAGVSQTPSNKVTEKGKYVELRCDPISGHTALYWYRQSLGQGPEFLIYFQGTGAADDSGLPNDRFFAVRPEGSVSTLKIQRTERGDSAVYLCASSLKWGHEQYFGPGTRLTVT.